This T cell receptor (beta chain) was identified during a study of vaccination and CD4 T cells after COVID-19. Turning to the study itself: Samples after vaccination came a median 72 days past dose two, ranging 14 to 241.

Germline-derived CDR1 and CDR2 are SGHTA and FQGTGA. V shed 4 bases and J shed 4 bases, with 10 bases lying between them. This CDR3 has 13 residues. The Oncomine TCR Beta short-read assay generated sequence data from the DNA of cultured CD4+ T cells. Investigators obtained genomic DNA by extraction from cultured CD4+ T cells. Using its own MiXCR run on the PCR reads, TCRdb lists one record per CDR3 protein. This table holds some 9,600 distinct CDR3 sequences, nearly 25% found once. This clonotype is judged medium-sized (0.01 to 0.1%). Antigen unknown. Treatment given: roughly ten-day PBMC culture with coronavirus spike peptide pools or control peptides (ViraFEST assay).

The TCR comes from a human donor who received a COVID-19 vaccine. The V and J genes are TRBV7-3 and TRBJ1-2; D is undetermined. The starting material was CD4+ T cells from blood, cultured in vitro, obtained before SARS-CoV-2 vaccination. The CDR3 nucleotides read TGTGCCAGCAGCTCCACCTTCGTCTATGGCTACACCTTC. Protein product: CASSSTFVYGYTF.